This T cell receptor beta chain was found in a study of blood T cells in healthy people across ages. V lost 1 base and J lost 2; bases outside the gene matches: 5. The length of the CDR3 is 16 residues. CDR1 and CDR2 (germline): SGHAT, FQNNGV. Every sample had a minimum of 6 million PBMCs isolated. Combining a sample-barcoded 5' primer with a J-beta primer mix, a second PCR ran for about 7 to 11 cycles. TCRdb re-called the 5' RACE reads through MiXCR, storing one row per CDR3 protein. The table shows 1.5 million to 2 million distinct CDR3 sequences, with over 25% occurring only once. This sequence was found in a woman between 25 and 40 years old in good health. The sample was blood. The rearrangement joins TRBV11-2 to TRBJ2-5; 9 bases map to TRBD1. As DNA, the CDR3 is TGTGCCAGCAGCTTAGTCACGGGACAGGGACAAGAGACCCAGTACTTC. Translated: CASSLVTGQGQETQYF.